This TCR beta chain was retrieved from a study of cytomegalovirus exposure and HLA in healthy donors. For the study at large: Earlier sequencing of some 170 million T cells yielded about 120 million unique TCR beta sequences. Study outcomes and limitations: TCR beta V- and J-gene trimming, according to a later analysis, was linked to a missense DCLRE1C variant. In an earlier analysis, most TCR beta V segments were productive about 90% or about 30% of the time. What a later analysis reportedly showed was that an Asian-associated ancestry cluster had fewer N-insertions than the approximately 700-donor mean.

PCR was performed using 60 Vbeta and 13 Jbeta primers. The data were produced by immunoSEQ multiplex PCR, yet TCRdb's version contains in-frame clones alone and is incomplete. This table holds about 92,000 clones, approximately 70% found once. Remarks on this clone: Antigen specificity is unknown.

The trim removed 3 bases at V and 7 bases at J, leaving 3 bases unmatched. CDR1 SGDLS and CDR2 YYNGEE come from the germline V gene. The CDR3 has 14 amino acids. The V and J genes are TRBV9 and TRBJ2-3; 12 bases fit TRBD2. Specimen: PBMCs. The receptor was isolated from a man over 45 in good health and CMV-seronegative. Written as DNA, the CDR3 is TGTGCCAGCAGCGCTAGCGGGGGGGGCTATACGCAGTATTTT. Amino acid sequence: CASSASGGGYTQYF.